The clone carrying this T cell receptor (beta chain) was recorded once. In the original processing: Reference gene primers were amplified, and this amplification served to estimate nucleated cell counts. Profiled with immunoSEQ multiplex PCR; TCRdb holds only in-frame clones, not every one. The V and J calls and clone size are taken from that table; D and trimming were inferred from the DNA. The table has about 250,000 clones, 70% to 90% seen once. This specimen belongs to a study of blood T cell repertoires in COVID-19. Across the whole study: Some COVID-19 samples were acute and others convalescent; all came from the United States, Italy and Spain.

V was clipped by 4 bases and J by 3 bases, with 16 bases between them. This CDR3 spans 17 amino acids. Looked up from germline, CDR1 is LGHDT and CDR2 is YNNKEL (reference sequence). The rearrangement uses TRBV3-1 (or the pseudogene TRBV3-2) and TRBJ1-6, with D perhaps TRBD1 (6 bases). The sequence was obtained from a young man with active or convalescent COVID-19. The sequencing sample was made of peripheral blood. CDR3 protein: CASSPRVGASYNSPLHF. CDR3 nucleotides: TGTGCCAGCAGCCCCCGGGTGGGGGCAAGCTATAATTCACCCCTCCACTTT.